This TCR beta chain was identified in a study of patients and donors after allogeneic stem cell transplantation. Via MiXCR, TCRdb re-called the RT-PCR reads, giving one row per CDR3 protein. The data hold tens of thousands of distinct CDR3 sequences, with approximately 49% observed a single time. This clonotype was recorded once. The receptor was derived from a human donor who was either an allogeneic HSCT recipient or a stem cell or donor lymphocyte infusion donor (not recorded which). It is not recorded whose cells these are; they may come from a transplant donor. Specimen: blood, either unsorted or a sorted T cell fraction (not recorded which).

CDR3 residues: CATAGGLMSSEAFF. The CDR3 DNA is TGTGCCACCGCGGGTGGACTTATGTCGTCTGAAGCTTTCTTT. This chain joins TRBV6-5 and TRBJ1-1; no definite D call. The V end lost 10 bases, the J end lost 6 bases, and 21 bases lay between the germline ends. The CDR3 totals 14 residues. Germline loops: CDR1 MNHEY, CDR2 SVGAGI.